The clone carrying this T cell receptor (beta chain) has only a few counts. With template switching, a universal primer site was added, and the cDNA carried unique molecular identifiers. TCRdb reprocessed the 5' RACE reads via MiXCR and lists one record per CDR3 protein. This sample has about 1.7 million distinct CDR3 sequences, with less than 40% found just once. This sample was included in a study of identical twins. The V gene lost 2 bases and the J gene lost 3 bases, with 11 bases spanning the gap. The CDR3 is 14 amino acids. Germline V gene data show CDR1 as MNHNY and CDR2 as SVGAGI (reference sequence).

This chain uses TRBV6-6 with TRBJ2-7, with a possible D match to TRBD2 (5 bases). Sample: cord blood. This TCR derives from a newborn girl in good health. The CDR3 nucleotides are TGTGCCAGCAGTTACGGGAGCGGAAACTACGAGCAGTACTTC. This codes for CASSYGSGNYEQYF.